The next 10 T cell receptor beta chains were all read from a single sample in a study of blood T cell repertoires in COVID-19. The protocol was immunoSEQ multiplex PCR, while the TCRdb copy is restricted to in-frame clones and leaves out a portion. This table has 110,000 to 150,000 clones, around 83% appearing once. The sample taken for sequencing was peripheral blood. The receptors stem from a woman aged 55-70 years with acute or convalescent COVID-19.

This chain joins TRBV5-1 and TRBJ1-3; TRBD1 agrees at 11 bases. The CDR3 runs to 16 residues. CDR1 and CDR2 from the germline V gene are SGHRS and YFSETQ. V was pared by 2 bases and J by 2 bases, with 3 bases of the junction left unmatched. The CDR3 DNA reads as TGCGCCAGCAGCTTTGGGACAGGGGGACCTGGAAACACCATATATTTT. Its translation: CASSFGTGGPGNTIYF.

The V gene is TRBV9, the J gene TRBJ2-3; a possible D gene is TRBD2 (5 bases). This CDR3 comprises 13 residues. V gave up 4 bases and J gave up 7 bases, with 13 bases separating them. Per the germline V gene, CDR1 is SGDLS and CDR2 is YYNGEE. CDR3 loop: CASSPPGVYTQYF. DNA of the CDR3: TGTGCCAGCAGCCCACCCGGGGTTTATACGCAGTATTTT.

The V gene is TRBV2, the J gene TRBJ2-7; 8 bases fit TRBD1. CDR3 length equals 12 residues. Germline CDR1 reads SNHLY; CDR2 reads FYNNEI. The V and J ends lost 8 bases and 3 bases, in that order; junction bases with no gene match: 3. The CDR3 coding sequence is TGTGCCAGCGGGACAGGAAGCTACGAGCAGTACTTC. Encoded protein: CASGTGSYEQYF.

The rearrangement links TRBV9 to TRBJ1-2, with 8 bases aligning to TRBD1. Germline trimming cut 9 bases from V and 7 bases from J; bases unmatched to any gene: 8. Germline loops: CDR1 SGDLS, CDR2 YYNGEE. The CDR3 runs 12 residues. The CDR3 DNA follows: TGTGCCACCTCGGACAGGGTTGGTGGCTACACCTTC. Encoded protein: CATSDRVGGYTF.

The count of this clone is one. This chain uses TRBV28 with TRBJ2-3; 9 positions match TRBD1. Germline loops: CDR1 MDHEN, CDR2 SYDVKM. Trimming cost V 6 bases and J 1 base; bases outside gene matches: 14. The CDR3 loop spans 18 amino acids. The CDR3: CASSSRRVRTGGTDTQYF. The CDR3 DNA follows: TGTGCCAGCAGCTCGCGGAGGGTTAGGACAGGGGGCACAGATACGCAGTATTTT.

The chain couples TRBV15 to TRBJ2-1, with 10 bases lining up with TRBD1. The CDR3 is 15 amino acids. With 6 bases clipped from V and 8 bases from J, the junction kept 10 bases outside the gene matches. Germline V lookup: CDR1 LNHNV, CDR2 YYDKDF (reference sequence). The CDR3 coding sequence is TGTGCCACCAGTCTGCCGGGGACAGGGGACCATGAGCAGTTCTTC. Protein sequence: CATSLPGTGDHEQFF.

The gene calls are TRBV5-5 and TRBJ2-2; 7 nucleotides line up with TRBD1. From germline, CDR1 is SGHKS and CDR2 YYEKEE (reference sequence). The CDR3 totals 14 residues. V was pared by 4 bases and J by 6 bases, with 6 bases of the junction left unmatched. CDR3 sequence: CASSRTTGPGELFF. For the CDR3, the DNA is TGTGCCAGCAGCCGGACGACAGGGCCCGGGGAGCTGTTTTTT. Full variable domain (remainder filled in from reference TRBV5-5 and TRBJ2-2): DAGVTQSPTHLIKTRGQQVTLRCSPISGHKSVSWYQQVLGQGPQFIFQYYEKEERGRGNFPDRFSARQFPNYSSELNVNALLLGDSALYLCASSRTTGPGELFFGEGSRLTVL.

The chain is built from TRBV27 and TRBJ2-3; the D gene is possibly TRBD2 (5 bases). V lost 6 bases and J lost 3, with 10 bases in between. From germline, CDR1 is MNHEY and CDR2 SMNVEV (reference sequence). The CDR3 covers 13 residues. CDR3 region: CASRDSTTDTQYF. The CDR3 nucleotides read TGTGCCAGCAGGGACTCTACAACAGATACGCAGTATTTT.

The V gene is TRBV6-6, the J gene TRBJ2-6, with 9 bases matching TRBD1. Germline assignment: CDR1 MNHNY and CDR2 SVGAGI (reference sequence). CDR3 length: 16 amino acids. The V segment lost 6 bases and the J segment 3 bases; nucleotides outside the gene matches: 6. CDR3 sequence: CASRRDRVVGANVLTF. The CDR3 DNA sequence: TGTGCCAGCAGGCGGGACAGGGTAGTTGGGGCCAACGTCCTGACTTTC.

The chain employs TRBV9 and TRBJ2-3; 7 bases match TRBD2. This CDR3 contains 15 residues. J gave up 0 bases and V 6 bases, and 7 bases lay outside the gene matches. Germline CDR1 and CDR2: SGDLS and YYNGEE. The CDR3 is CASTIGGGSTDTQYF. CDR3 DNA sequence: TGTGCCAGCACCATCGGCGGGGGTAGCACAGATACGCAGTATTTT.